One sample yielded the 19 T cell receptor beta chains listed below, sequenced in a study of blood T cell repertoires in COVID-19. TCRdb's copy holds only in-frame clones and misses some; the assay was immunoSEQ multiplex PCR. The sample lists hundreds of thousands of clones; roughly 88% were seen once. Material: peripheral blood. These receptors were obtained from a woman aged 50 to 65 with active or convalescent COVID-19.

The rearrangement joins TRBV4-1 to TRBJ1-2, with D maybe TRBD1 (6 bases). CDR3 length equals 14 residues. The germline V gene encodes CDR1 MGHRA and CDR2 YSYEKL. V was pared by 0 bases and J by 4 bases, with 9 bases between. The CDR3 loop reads CASSQEGRGYGYTF. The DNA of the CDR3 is TGCGCCAGCAGCCAAGAGGGCAGGGGCTATGGCTACACCTTC.

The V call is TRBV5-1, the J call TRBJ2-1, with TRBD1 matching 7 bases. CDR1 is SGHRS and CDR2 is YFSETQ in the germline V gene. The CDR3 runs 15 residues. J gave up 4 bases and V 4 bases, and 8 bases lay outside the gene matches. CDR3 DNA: TGCGCCAGCAGCCTCGGGACAGCGCTATACAATGAGCAGTTCTTC. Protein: CASSLGTALYNEQFF.

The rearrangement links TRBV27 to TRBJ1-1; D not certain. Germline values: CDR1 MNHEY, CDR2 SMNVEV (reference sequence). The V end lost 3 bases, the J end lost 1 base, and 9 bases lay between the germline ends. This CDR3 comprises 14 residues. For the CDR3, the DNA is TGTGCCAGCAGTTTCGGGTTAACGAACACTGAAGCTTTCTTT. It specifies CASSFGLTNTEAFF.

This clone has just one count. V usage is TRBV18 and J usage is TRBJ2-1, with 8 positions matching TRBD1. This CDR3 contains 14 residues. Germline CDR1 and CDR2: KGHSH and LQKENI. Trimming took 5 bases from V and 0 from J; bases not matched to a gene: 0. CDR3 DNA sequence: TGTGCCAGCTCAGACAGGGGCTCCTACAATGAGCAGTTCTTC. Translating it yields CASSDRGSYNEQFF. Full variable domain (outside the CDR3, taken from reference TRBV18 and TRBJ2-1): NAGVMQNPRHLVRRRGQEARLRCSPMKGHSHVYWYRQLPEEGLKFMVYLQKENIIDESGMPKERFSAEFPKEGPSILRIQQVVRGDSAAYFCASSDRGSYNEQFFGPGTRLTVL.

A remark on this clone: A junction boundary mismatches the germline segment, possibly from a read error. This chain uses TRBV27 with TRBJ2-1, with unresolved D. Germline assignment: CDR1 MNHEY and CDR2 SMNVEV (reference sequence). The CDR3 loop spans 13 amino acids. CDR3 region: CASSLSRYNEQFF. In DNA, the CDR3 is TGTGCCAGCAGTCTATCCAGATACAATGAGCAGTTCTTC.

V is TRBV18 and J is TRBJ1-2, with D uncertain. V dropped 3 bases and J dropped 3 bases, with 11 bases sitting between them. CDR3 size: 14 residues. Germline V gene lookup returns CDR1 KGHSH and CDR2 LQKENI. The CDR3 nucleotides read TGTGCCAGCTCACCTAATTTGGAGGACTATGGCTACACCTTC. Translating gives CASSPNLEDYGYTF.

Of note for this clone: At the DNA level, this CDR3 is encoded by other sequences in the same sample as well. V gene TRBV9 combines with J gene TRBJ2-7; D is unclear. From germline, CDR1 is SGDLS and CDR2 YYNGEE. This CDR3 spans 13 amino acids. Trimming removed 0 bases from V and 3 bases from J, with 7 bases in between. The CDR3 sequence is CASSVGQFYEQYF. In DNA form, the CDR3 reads TGTGCCAGCAGCGTAGGCCAGTTCTACGAGCAGTACTTC.

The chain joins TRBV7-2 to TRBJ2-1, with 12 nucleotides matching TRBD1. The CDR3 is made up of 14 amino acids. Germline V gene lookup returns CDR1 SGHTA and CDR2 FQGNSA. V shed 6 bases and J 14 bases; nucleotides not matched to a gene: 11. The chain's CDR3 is CASRDGTGGFDKFF. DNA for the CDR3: TGTGCCAGCAGAGATGGGACAGGGGGCTTCGATAAGTTCTTC.

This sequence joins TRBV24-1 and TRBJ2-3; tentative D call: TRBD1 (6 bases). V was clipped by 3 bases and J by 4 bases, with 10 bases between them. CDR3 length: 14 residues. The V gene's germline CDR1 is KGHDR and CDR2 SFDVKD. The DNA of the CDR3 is TGTGCCACCAGTGATACAGGACAGTCAGATACGCAGTATTTT. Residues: CATSDTGQSDTQYF.

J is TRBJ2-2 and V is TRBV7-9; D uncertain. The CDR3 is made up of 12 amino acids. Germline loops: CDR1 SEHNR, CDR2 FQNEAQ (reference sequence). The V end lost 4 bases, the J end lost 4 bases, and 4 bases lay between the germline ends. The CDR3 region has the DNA TGTGCCAGCAGCTACACCACCGGGGAGCTGTTTTTT. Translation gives CASSYTTGELFF.

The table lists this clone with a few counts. The CDR3 region is CATSDPKERQHSYEQYF. The CDR3 DNA sequence: TGTGCCACCAGTGACCCCAAGGAGAGACAGCACTCCTACGAGCAGTACTTC. The chain has TRBV24-1 and TRBJ2-7; the D gene is possibly TRBD1 (5 bases). CDR3 length equals 17 residues. V shed 4 bases and J shed 0 bases, with 18 bases lying between them. Germline CDR1 reads KGHDR; CDR2 reads SFDVKD.

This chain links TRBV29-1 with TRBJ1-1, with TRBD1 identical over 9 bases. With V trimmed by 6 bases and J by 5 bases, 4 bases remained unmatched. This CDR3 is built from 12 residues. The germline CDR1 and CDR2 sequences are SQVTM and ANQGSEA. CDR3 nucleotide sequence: TGCAGCGTCTGGGACAGGGAGACTGAAGCTTTCTTT. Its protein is CSVWDRETEAFF.

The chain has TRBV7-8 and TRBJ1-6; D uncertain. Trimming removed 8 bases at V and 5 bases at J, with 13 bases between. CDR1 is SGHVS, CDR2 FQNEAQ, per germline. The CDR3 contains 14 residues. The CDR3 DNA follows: TGTGCCAGCGGCGGGCGGATGGATAATTCACCCCTCCACTTT. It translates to CASGGRMDNSPLHF.

CDR3 DNA sequence: TGTGCCAGCTCACCTACAGCGGGACTAGCGGGAGTCTCCTACAATGAGCAGTTCTTC. Its protein product is CASSPTAGLAGVSYNEQFF. V usage is TRBV18 and J usage is TRBJ2-1, with TRBD2 identical over 14 bases. Per the germline V gene, CDR1 is KGHSH and CDR2 is LQKENI. V was pared by 3 bases and J by 0 bases, with 7 bases of the junction left unmatched. The CDR3 has 19 amino acids.

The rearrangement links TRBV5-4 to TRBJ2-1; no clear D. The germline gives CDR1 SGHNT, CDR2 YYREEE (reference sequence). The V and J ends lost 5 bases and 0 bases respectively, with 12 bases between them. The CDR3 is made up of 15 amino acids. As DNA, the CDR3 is TGTGCCAGCAGGGCCGACTTGAGCTCCTACAATGAGCAGTTCTTC. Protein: CASRADLSSYNEQFF.

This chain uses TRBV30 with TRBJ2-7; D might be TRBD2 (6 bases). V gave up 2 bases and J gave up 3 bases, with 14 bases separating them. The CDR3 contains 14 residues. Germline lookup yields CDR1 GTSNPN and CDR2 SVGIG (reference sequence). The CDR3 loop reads CAWSPGGTHYEQYF. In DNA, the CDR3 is TGTGCCTGGAGTCCTGGGGGGACTCACTACGAGCAGTACTTC.

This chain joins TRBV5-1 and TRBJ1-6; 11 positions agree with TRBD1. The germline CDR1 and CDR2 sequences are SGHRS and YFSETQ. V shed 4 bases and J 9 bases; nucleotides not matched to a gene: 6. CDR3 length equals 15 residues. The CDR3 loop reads CASSRIGTGGSPLHF. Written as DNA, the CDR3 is TGCGCCAGCAGCCGAATTGGGACAGGGGGTTCACCCCTCCACTTT.

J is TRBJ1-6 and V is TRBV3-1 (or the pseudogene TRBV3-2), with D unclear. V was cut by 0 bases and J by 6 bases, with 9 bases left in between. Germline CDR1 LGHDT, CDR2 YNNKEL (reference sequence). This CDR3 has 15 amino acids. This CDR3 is CASSQDGVPNSPLHF. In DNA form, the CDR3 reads TGTGCCAGCAGCCAAGACGGTGTACCTAATTCACCCCTCCACTTT.

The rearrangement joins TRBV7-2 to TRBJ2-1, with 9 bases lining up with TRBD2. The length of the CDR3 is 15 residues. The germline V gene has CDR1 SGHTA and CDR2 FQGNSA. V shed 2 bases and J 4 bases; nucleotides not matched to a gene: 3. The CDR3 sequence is CASSLSGGKYNEQFF. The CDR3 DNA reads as TGTGCCAGCAGCTTAAGCGGGGGGAAATACAATGAGCAGTTCTTC.